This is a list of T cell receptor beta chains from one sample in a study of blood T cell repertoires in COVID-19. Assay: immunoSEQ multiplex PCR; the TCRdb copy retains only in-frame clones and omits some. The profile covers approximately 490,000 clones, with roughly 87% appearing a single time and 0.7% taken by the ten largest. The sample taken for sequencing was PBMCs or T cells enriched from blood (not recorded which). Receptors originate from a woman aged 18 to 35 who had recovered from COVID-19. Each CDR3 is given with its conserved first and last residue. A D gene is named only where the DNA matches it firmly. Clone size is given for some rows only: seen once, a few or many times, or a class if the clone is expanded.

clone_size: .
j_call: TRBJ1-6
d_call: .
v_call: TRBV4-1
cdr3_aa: CASSQDQGSPLHF
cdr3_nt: TGCGCCAGCAGCCAAGATCAGGGTTCACCCCTCCACTTT

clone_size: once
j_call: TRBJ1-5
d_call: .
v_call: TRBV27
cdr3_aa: CASSFRGSDQPQHF
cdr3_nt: TGTGCCAGCAGTTTTAGGGGGTCGGATCAGCCCCAGCATTTT

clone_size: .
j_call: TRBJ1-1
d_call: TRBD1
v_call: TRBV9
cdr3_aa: CASSVETGLSTEAFF
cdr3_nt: TGTGCCAGCAGCGTAGAGACAGGGTTAAGCACTGAAGCTTTCTTT

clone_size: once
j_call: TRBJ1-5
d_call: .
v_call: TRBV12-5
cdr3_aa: CASGLVLGQGNYQPQHF
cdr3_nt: TGTGCTAGTGGTTTGGTCCTGGGGCAGGGAAACTATCAGCCCCAGCATTTT

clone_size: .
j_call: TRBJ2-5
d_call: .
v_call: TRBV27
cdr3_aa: CASSLNWGREETQYF
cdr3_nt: TGTGCCAGCAGTTTAAATTGGGGGCGGGAAGAGACCCAGTACTTC

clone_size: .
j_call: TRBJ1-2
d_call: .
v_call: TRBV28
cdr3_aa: CASSFSGDFSYYGYTF
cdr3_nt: TGTGCCAGCAGTTTTTCGGGGGACTTCTCTTACTATGGCTACACCTTC

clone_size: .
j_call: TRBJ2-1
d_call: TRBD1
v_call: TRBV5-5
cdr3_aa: CASSLSTGIKYNEQFF
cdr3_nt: TGTGCCAGCAGCTTGTCGACAGGGATTAAGTACAATGAGCAGTTCTTC

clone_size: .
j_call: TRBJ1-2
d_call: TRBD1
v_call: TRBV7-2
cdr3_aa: CASSLDRDYGYTF
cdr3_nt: TGTGCCAGCAGCCTGGACAGGGATTATGGCTACACCTTC

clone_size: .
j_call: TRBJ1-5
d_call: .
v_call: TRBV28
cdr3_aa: CASSSPRQPQHF
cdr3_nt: TGTGCCAGCAGTTCCCCCCGGCAGCCCCAGCATTTT

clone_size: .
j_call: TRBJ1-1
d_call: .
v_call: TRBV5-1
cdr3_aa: CASSSSTGPPNTEAFF
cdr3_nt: TGCGCCAGCAGCTCTAGTACAGGCCCACCGAACACTGAAGCTTTCTTT

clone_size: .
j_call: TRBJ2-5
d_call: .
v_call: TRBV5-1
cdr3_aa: CASSLTNSQETQYF
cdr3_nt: TGCGCCAGCAGCTTGACCAACAGCCAAGAGACCCAGTACTTC

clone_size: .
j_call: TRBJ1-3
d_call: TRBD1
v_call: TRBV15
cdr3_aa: CATSRGTGDSGNTIYF
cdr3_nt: TGTGCCACCAGCAGAGGGACAGGAGACTCTGGAAACACCATATATTTT

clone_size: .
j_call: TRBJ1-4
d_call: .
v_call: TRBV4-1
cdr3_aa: CASSQAWGRTNEKLFF
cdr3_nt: TGCGCCAGCAGCCAAGCGTGGGGGCGAACTAATGAAAAACTGTTTTTT

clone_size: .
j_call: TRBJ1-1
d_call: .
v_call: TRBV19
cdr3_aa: CASRIQHLNTEAFF
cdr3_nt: TGTGCCAGTCGGATACAGCATTTGAACACTGAAGCTTTCTTT